This T cell receptor (beta chain) was sequenced in a study of blood T cell repertoires in COVID-19. This CDR3 spans 15 amino acids. The germline V gene has CDR1 GTSNPN and CDR2 SVGIG (reference sequence). Trimming took 2 bases from V and 0 from J, leaving 11 bases between them. The repertoire was sequenced with immunoSEQ multiplex PCR; TCRdb's copy has only in-frame clones and lacks some. The sample lists 150,000 to 200,000 clones, around 80% occurring once. The chain couples TRBV30 to TRBJ2-1; D gene ambiguous. Material for sequencing was peripheral blood. The TCR sequence derives from a human donor with acute or convalescent COVID-19. The donor label of this sample is uncertain. CDR3 in DNA: TGTGCCTGGAGTCCCTCCGAGAGCTCCTACAATGAGCAGTTCTTC. This translates into CAWSPSESSYNEQFF.